A selection of T cell receptor beta chains follows, all from one sample in a study of blood T cell repertoires in COVID-19. The assay was immunoSEQ multiplex PCR, and TCRdb's table has in-frame clones only and misses some. The data show 350,000 to 450,000 clones, 85% seen once. The sample consisted of peripheral blood. Receptors originate from a young woman with acute or convalescent COVID-19. Both conserved end residues are part of each CDR3. D genes are given only for firm matches. Size is stated for part of the rows, as once, few or many counts, or as a class when the clone is expanded.

V gene	D gene	clone size	J gene	CDR3 protein	CDR3 DNA
TRBV7-2	NA	once	TRBJ1-2	CASSLTPIWRKGYTF	TGTGCCAGCAGCTTGACCCCCATTTGGCGGAAGGGCTACACCTTC
TRBV2	NA	NA	TRBJ1-3	CARLQGNGNTIYF	TGTGCCAGATTACAGGGAAATGGAAACACCATATATTTT
TRBV11-2	TRBD1	NA	TRBJ2-7	CASSLRQGVYEQYF	TGTGCCAGCAGCCTCAGACAGGGTGTCTACGAGCAGTACTTC
TRBV5-6	TRBD2	NA	TRBJ2-5	CASSLTSGEGETQYF	TGTGCCAGCAGCTTAACTAGCGGGGAGGGGGAGACCCAGTACTTC
TRBV5-1	TRBD1	NA	TRBJ2-3	CASSITPGQGTGDTQYF	TGCGCCAGCAGCATTACCCCGGGACAGGGTACGGGAGATACGCAGTATTTT
TRBV6-5	NA	NA	TRBJ2-5	CASRTPGLETQYF	TGTGCCAGCAGAACTCCGGGACTTGAGACCCAGTACTTC
TRBV28	NA	NA	TRBJ2-1	CASSPPESYNEQFF	TGTGCCAGCAGTCCACCCGAGTCCTACAATGAGCAGTTCTTC
TRBV5-1	NA	NA	TRBJ1-2	CASSLAGDGYTF	TGCGCCAGCAGCTTGGCGGGGGATGGCTACACCTTC
TRBV18	NA	NA	TRBJ2-1	CASSPTPVSDEQFF	TGTGCCAGCTCCCCAACCCCCGTTAGCGATGAGCAGTTCTTC
TRBV5-7	TRBD1	NA	TRBJ2-7	CASSQGQGDPYEQYF	TGTGCCAGCAGCCAGGGACAGGGGGACCCCTACGAGCAGTACTTC
TRBV5-1	TRBD1	NA	TRBJ2-1	CASSWTGQGINEQFF	TGCGCCAGCAGCTGGACAGGACAGGGTATCAATGAGCAGTTCTTC
TRBV24-1	NA	once	TRBJ1-2	CATSDLSWTIGYTF	TGTGCCACCAGTGATTTGTCGTGGACAATAGGCTACACCTTC
TRBV7-2	NA	once	TRBJ2-3	CASSLLNPFSTDTQYF	TGTGCCAGCAGCTTACTAAACCCCTTTAGCACAGATACGCAGTATTTT
TRBV24-1	TRBD1	NA	TRBJ2-7	CATSDHRDSSFSHEQYF	TGTGCCACCAGTGACCACCGGGACAGTTCCTTCAGCCACGAGCAGTACTTC
TRBV27	NA	NA	TRBJ1-2	CASSQGSTGYGYTF	TGTGCCAGCAGCCAGGGGAGCACCGGCTATGGCTACACCTTC
TRBV5-1	TRBD1	NA	TRBJ2-2	CASSLVLGGASTGELFF	TGCGCCAGCAGCTTGGTATTAGGGGGCGCAAGCACCGGGGAGCTGTTTTTT
TRBV4-1	NA	once	TRBJ2-7	CASSLAGGSSYEQYF	TGCGCCAGCAGCCTGGCAGGGGGGAGCTCCTACGAGCAGTACTTC
TRBV27	TRBD1	NA	TRBJ2-3	CASSLTGTGGPSAENTQYF	TGTGCCAGCAGTTTAACCGGGACAGGGGGCCCCTCCGCTGAAAATACGCAGTATTTT
TRBV5-5	TRBD1	NA	TRBJ1-4	CASSSRDRDSDEKLFF	TGTGCCAGCAGCTCGCGGGACAGGGATTCCGATGAAAAACTGTTTTTT
TRBV10-3	TRBD1	NA	TRBJ1-5	CAISEGNRGSYQPQHF	TGTGCCATCAGTGAAGGAAACAGGGGAAGCTATCAGCCCCAGCATTTT